These T cell receptor beta chains were read from a single sample in a study of PD-1 blockade in classical Hodgkin lymphoma. Libraries were prepared by immunoSEQ multiplex PCR; TCRdb keeps only in-frame clonotypes and omits some of them. The table includes 9,500 to 13,000 clones, roughly 80% detected once. Source: peripheral blood mononuclear cells (PBMCs), taken at baseline. The receptors stem from a human donor with classical Hodgkin lymphoma. Both conserved end residues are part of each CDR3. The D gene is left open where the match is weak. Some rows have no size entry. The others give once, few or many, or a class for an expanded clone.

>TRBD2|TRBV30|TRBJ2-5|.|12
TGTGCCTCGGGAGGGGCGCAAGAGACCCAGTACTTC
CASGGAQETQYF
>TRBD2|TRBV27|TRBJ2-3|few|17
TGTGCCAGCAGTCCCCAACGGGAGGGCCTTCTTACAGATACGCAGTATTTT
CASSPQREGLLTDTQYF
>TRBD1|TRBV19|TRBJ1-2|once|16
TGTGCCAGTAGTATAGCCCCGACAGGGCTCCCAGGCGGCTACACCTTC
CASSIAPTGLPGGYTF
>TRBD1|TRBV5-1|TRBJ2-3|.|15
TGCGCCAGCAGCTTGGGGGCAGGGGGACCAGATACGCAGTATTTT
CASSLGAGGPDTQYF
>TRBD1|TRBV5-6|TRBJ1-3|.|15
TGTGCCAGCAGCTTGTACAGGGGGTCTGGAAACACCATATATTTT
CASSLYRGSGNTIYF
>TRBD1|TRBV9|TRBJ2-7|.|12
TGTGCCAGCAGCGGGGACAGTCCGTACCAGTACTTC
CASSGDSPYQYF
>TRBD2|TRBV7-3|TRBJ2-1|.|15
TGTGCCAGCAGTAAAACGGGGGGGCAGTACAATGAGCAGTTCTTC
CASSKTGGQYNEQFF
>.|TRBV2|TRBJ1-2|.|12
TGTGCCAGCAGTGGCAGGGACTATGGCTACACCTTC
CASSGRDYGYTF
>.|TRBV19|TRBJ1-1|.|13
TGTGCCAGTACTGTCGGGGTGGGCACTGAAGCTTTCTTT
CASTVGVGTEAFF
>.|TRBV19|TRBJ1-3|.|14
TGTGCCAGTAGTTCCAGGAGAGTGGGGAACACCATATATTTT
CASSSRRVGNTIYF
>TRBD1|TRBV25-1|TRBJ2-2|few|15
TGTGCCAGCACCTGGACAGGGGGGACCACCGGGGAGCTGTTTTTT
CASTWTGGTTGELFF
>.|TRBV4-2|TRBJ2-1|.|15
TGTGCCAGCAGCCAAGAGGTACTAGGGATCAGTGAGCAGTTCTTC
CASSQEVLGISEQFF
>.|TRBV28|TRBJ2-3|.|15
TGTGCCAGCAGTTTAAGCCAGGGGAGGACAGATACGCAGTATTTT
CASSLSQGRTDTQYF
>.|TRBV11-3|TRBJ2-7|.|15
TGTGCCAGCAGCTCCAGCCAAATCCCTTCGTACGAGCAGTACTTC
CASSSSQIPSYEQYF
>.|TRBV5-1|TRBJ2-2|once|16
TGCGCCAGCAGCGCCCCGACAGACGCGAACACCGGGGAGCTGTTTTTT
CASSAPTDANTGELFF
>TRBD1|TRBV7-2|TRBJ2-7|.|15
TGTGCCAGCAGCTTAGACAGGGGTATCTCCTACGAGCAGTACTTC
CASSLDRGISYEQYF
>.|TRBV6-5|TRBJ1-5|once|14
TGTGCCAGCAGTTACACCCACGGGTACCAGCCCCAGCATTTT
CASSYTHGYQPQHF
>.|TRBV5-1|TRBJ1-3|.|12
TGCGCCAGCTCTCTGGGGGGAAACACCATATATTTT
CASSLGGNTIYF
>TRBD1|TRBV6-6|TRBJ2-7|.|14
TGTGCCAGCAGTAAACAGGGGTCCTCCTACGAGCAGTACTTC
CASSKQGSSYEQYF
>.|TRBV5-1|TRBJ1-5|.|11
TGCGCCAGCTCTAAAAATCAACCCCAGCATTTT
CASSKNQPQHF
>.|TRBV30|TRBJ2-7|.|13
TGTGCCTCAAGTGGGGTACCGGCCTACGAGCAGTACTTC
CASSGVPAYEQYF
>.|TRBV6-1|TRBJ2-3|.|15
TGTGCCAGCAGTCCAGACAGCCCGTTCACAGATACGCAGTATTTT
CASSPDSPFTDTQYF
>.|TRBV5-4|TRBJ2-7|.|14
TGTGCCAGCAGCCCGGACGGGGGCGCCTACGAGCAGTACTTC
CASSPDGGAYEQYF
>.|TRBV7-9|TRBJ1-4|.|15
TGTGCCAGCAGCCATACACAGAGTACTAATGAAAAACTGTTTTTT
CASSHTQSTNEKLFF
>TRBD1|TRBV27|TRBJ1-6|.|15
TGTGCCAGCACACGGAGGACAGGGGGTTATTCACCCCTCCACTTT
CASTRRTGGYSPLHF
>.|TRBV23-1|TRBJ2-2|.|19
TGCGCCAGCGCCGGGGACAGGGTCCCAGCGGGAGCGAACACCGGGGAGCTGTTTTTT
CASAGDRVPAGANTGELFF
>.|TRBV18|TRBJ1-3|.|17
TGTGCCAGCTCACCACAGAACAGGGCACCCTCTGGAAACACCATATATTTT
CASSPQNRAPSGNTIYF
>.|TRBV6-5|TRBJ2-7|.|14
TGTGCCAGCAGTTATCAACAGGGACACTACGAGCAGTACTTC
CASSYQQGHYEQYF
>TRBD1|TRBV10-3|TRBJ2-7|.|14
TGTGCCATCAGTCCAGGGACAGGGGGCTACGAGCAGTACTTC
CAISPGTGGYEQYF
>TRBD1|TRBV5-1|TRBJ2-2|.|15
TGCGCCAGCAGCTACGGGACAGGGTTCACCGGGGAGCTGTTTTTT
CASSYGTGFTGELFF
>TRBD1|TRBV7-2|TRBJ2-5|.|14
TGTGCCAGCAGCATCGGACAGGGCCAAGAGACCCAGTACTTC
CASSIGQGQETQYF
>.|TRBV2|TRBJ2-1|.|13
TGTGCCAGCAGTGGACAGGGCGGGGATGAGCAGTTCTTC
CASSGQGGDEQFF
>TRBD1|TRBV11-3|TRBJ1-1|.|14
TGTGCCAGCAGCTTCCAACAGGGGGCGACTGAAGCTTTCTTT
CASSFQQGATEAFF
>TRBD1|TRBV5-4|TRBJ1-1|.|14
TGTGCCAGCAGCCCAGGGGGGACACTCACTGAAGCTTTCTTT
CASSPGGTLTEAFF
>TRBD1|TRBV28|TRBJ2-7|.|13
TGTGCCAGCAGTTTACAGGGGGCGGTCGAGCAGTACTTC
CASSLQGAVEQYF
>TRBD1|TRBV6-5|TRBJ1-1|.|15
TGTGCCAGCAGTTTTAGAGGGACAGGACACACTGAAGCTTTCTTT
CASSFRGTGHTEAFF
>.|TRBV9|TRBJ2-6|.|13
TGTGCCAGCAGCGTCTCTGGGGCCAACGTCCTGACTTTC
CASSVSGANVLTF
>.|TRBV6-1|TRBJ1-4|.|16
TGTGCCAGCAGTGAAGTCGCGACAGTCAGTAATGAAAAACTGTTTTTT
CASSEVATVSNEKLFF
>TRBD2|TRBV5-1|TRBJ2-5|once|18
TGCGCCAGCAGCTTGTTCTCGGCTAGCGGGGGGGCCAAAGAGACCCAGTACTTC
CASSLFSASGGAKETQYF
>TRBD2|TRBV12-5|TRBJ2-1|.|21
TGTGCTAGTGGTTTGGTACTTTCCCGGACTAGCGGGAGGACTCCCTACAATGAGCAGTTCTTC
CASGLVLSRTSGRTPYNEQFF
>.|TRBV2|TRBJ2-1|.|13
TGTGCCAGCAACCAGGGGCGGTGGAATGAGCAGTTCTTC
CASNQGRWNEQFF
>.|TRBV7-8|TRBJ1-5|few|16
TGTGCCAGCAGCCTGGCCGAGGGACACCGAAATCAGCCCCAGCATTTT
CASSLAEGHRNQPQHF
>.|TRBV7-8|TRBJ2-7|.|13
TGTGCCAGCAGCTTAGGGTACCGAGGGGGGCAGTACTTC
CASSLGYRGGQYF
>TRBD2|TRBV9|TRBJ2-6|few|17
TGTGCCAGCAACCGGGGGGTAGAAAGGCCTGGGGCCAACGTCCTGACTTTC
CASNRGVERPGANVLTF
>TRBD1|TRBV27|TRBJ1-5|.|14
TGTGCCAGCAGTTGGGGGACAGGGGGACAGCCCCAGCATTTT
CASSWGTGGQPQHF
>TRBD1|TRBV5-4|TRBJ1-1|.|15
TGTGCCAGCAGCCCCATGACAGGGATTACGACTGAAGCTTTCTTT
CASSPMTGITTEAFF
>.|TRBV18|TRBJ1-6|once|14
TGTGCCAGCTCCCCCGGGTCCGGGGCACAACCCCTCCACTTT
CASSPGSGAQPLHF
>.|TRBV10-3|TRBJ2-1|.|15
TGTGCCATCAGTGAGTCGACGGCGGGGGCAGGGGAGCAGTTCTTC
CAISESTAGAGEQFF
>.|TRBV18|TRBJ1-1|.|13
TGTGCCAGCTCCGCCGGGGCGAACACTGAAGCTTTCTTT
CASSAGANTEAFF
>TRBD1|TRBV14|TRBJ1-1|.|15
TGTGCCAGCAGCCAAGGAACAGGGGCCAACACTGAAGCTTTCTTT
CASSQGTGANTEAFF
>.|TRBV5-4|TRBJ2-3|.|17
TGTGCCAGCAGCTCGGAGTTTAGCGCGACCAGCACAGATACGCAGTATTTT
CASSSEFSATSTDTQYF
>.|TRBV5-4|TRBJ2-7|few|12
TGTGCCAGCAGCTCTTGGGGTTACGAGCAGTACTTC
CASSSWGYEQYF